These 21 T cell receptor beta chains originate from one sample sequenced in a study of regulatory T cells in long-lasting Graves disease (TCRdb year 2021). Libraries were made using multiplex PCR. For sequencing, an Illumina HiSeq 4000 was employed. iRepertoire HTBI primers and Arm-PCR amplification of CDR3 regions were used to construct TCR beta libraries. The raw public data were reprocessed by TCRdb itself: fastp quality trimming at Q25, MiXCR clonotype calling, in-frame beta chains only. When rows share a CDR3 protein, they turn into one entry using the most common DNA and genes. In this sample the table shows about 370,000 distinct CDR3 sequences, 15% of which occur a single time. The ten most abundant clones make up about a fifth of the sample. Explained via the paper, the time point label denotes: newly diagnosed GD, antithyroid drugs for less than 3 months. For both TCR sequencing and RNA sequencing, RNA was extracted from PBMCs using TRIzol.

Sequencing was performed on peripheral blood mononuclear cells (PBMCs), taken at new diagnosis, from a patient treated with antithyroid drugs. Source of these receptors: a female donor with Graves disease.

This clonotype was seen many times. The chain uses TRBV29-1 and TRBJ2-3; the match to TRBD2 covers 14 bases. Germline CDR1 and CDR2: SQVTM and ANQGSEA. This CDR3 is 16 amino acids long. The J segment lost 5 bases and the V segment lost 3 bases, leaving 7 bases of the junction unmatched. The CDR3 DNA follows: TGCAGCGTTGAGAAAGGACTAGCGGGAGGTATAGATACGCAGTATTTT. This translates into CSVEKGLAGGIDTQYF.

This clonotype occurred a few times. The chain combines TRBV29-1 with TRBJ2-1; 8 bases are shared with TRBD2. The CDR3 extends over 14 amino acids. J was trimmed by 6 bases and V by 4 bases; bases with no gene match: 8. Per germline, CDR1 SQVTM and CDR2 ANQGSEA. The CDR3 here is CSVAERESLNEQFF. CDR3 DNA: TGCAGCGTTGCGGAGCGGGAGAGTCTCAATGAGCAGTTCTTC.

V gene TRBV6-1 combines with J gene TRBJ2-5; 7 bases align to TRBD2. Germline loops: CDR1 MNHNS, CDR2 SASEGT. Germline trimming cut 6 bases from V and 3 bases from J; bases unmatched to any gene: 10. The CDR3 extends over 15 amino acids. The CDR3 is CASSGSPGGEETQYF. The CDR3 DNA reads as TGTGCCAGCAGCGGGAGTCCGGGGGGAGAAGAGACCCAGTACTTC.

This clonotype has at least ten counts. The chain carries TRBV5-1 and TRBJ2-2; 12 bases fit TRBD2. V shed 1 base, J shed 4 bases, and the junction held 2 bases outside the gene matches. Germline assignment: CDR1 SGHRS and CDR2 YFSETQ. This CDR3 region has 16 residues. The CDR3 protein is CASSLSTSGSTGELFF. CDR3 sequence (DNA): TGCGCCAGCAGCTTGTCGACTAGCGGGAGCACCGGGGAGCTGTTTTTT.

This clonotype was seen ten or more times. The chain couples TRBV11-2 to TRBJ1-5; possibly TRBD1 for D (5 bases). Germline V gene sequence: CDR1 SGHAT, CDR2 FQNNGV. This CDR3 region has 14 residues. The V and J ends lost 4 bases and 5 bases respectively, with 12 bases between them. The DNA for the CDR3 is TGTGCCAGCAGCTCAGAGGGGTGGCATCAGCCCCAGCATTTT. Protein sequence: CASSSEGWHQPQHF.

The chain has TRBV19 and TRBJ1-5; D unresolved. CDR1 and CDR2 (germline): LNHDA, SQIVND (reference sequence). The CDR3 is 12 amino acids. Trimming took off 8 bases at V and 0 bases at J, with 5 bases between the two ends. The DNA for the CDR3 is TGTGCCAGTGGATTTAGCAATCAGCCCCAGCATTTT. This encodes CASGFSNQPQHF.

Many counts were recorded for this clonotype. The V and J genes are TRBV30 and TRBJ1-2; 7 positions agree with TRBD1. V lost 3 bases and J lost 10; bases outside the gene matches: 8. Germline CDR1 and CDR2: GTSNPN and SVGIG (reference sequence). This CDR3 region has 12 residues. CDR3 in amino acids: CAWRGTVSFYTF. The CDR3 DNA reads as TGTGCCTGGAGGGGGACAGTTTCTTTCTACACCTTC.

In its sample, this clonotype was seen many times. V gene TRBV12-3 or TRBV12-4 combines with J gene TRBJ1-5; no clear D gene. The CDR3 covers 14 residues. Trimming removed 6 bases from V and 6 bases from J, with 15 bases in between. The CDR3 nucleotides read TGTGCCAGCAGACGGTCGGACTTCTCTCAGCCCCAGCATTTT. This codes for CASRRSDFSQPQHF.

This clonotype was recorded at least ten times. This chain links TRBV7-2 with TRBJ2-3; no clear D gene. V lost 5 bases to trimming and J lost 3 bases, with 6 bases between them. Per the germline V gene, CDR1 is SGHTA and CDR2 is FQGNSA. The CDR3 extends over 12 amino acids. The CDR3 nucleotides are TGTGCCAGCAGCCAACGAACAGATACGCAGTATTTT. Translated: CASSQRTDTQYF.

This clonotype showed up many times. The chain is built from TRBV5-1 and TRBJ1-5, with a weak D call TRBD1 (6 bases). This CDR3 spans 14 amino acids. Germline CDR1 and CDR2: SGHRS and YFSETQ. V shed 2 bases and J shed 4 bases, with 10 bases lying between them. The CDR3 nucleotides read TGCGCCAGCAGCTTTGGACAGCCGAATCAGCCCCAGCATTTT. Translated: CASSFGQPNQPQHF.

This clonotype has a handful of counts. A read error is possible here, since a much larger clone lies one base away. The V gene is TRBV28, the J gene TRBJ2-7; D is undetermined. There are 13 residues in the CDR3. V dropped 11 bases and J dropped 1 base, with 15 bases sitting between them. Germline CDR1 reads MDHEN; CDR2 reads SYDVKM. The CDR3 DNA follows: TGTGCCGCTGGTGGTAGCAGGTCCTACGAGCAGTACTTC. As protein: CAAGGSRSYEQYF.

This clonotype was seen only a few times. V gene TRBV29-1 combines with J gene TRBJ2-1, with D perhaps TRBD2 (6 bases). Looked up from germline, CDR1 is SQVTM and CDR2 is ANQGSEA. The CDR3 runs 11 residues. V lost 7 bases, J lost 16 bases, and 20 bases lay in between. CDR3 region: CSGHRDSRQFF. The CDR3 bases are TGCAGCGGCCACCGGGACTCCCGACAATTCTTC.

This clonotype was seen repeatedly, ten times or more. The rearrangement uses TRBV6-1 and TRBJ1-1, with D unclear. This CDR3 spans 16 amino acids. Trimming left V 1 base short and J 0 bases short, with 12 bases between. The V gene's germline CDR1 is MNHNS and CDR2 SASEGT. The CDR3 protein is CASSEGTGVLNTEAFF. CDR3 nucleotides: TGTGCCAGCAGTGAAGGGACCGGTGTCCTGAACACTGAAGCTTTCTTT.

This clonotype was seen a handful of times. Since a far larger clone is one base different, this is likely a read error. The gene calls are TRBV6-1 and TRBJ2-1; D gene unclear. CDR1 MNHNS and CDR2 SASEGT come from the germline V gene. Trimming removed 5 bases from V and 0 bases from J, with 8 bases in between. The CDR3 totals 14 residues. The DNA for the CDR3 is TGTGCCAGCAGTCGGAGCAGCTCCTACAATGAGCAGTTCTTC. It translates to CASSRSSSYNEQFF.

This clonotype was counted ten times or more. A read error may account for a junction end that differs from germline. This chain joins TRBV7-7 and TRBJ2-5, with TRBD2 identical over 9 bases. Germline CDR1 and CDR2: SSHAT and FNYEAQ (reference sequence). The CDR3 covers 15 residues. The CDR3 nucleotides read TGTGCTAGCAGCTTAGCGGGGGTGAGCGGAGAGACCCAGTACTTC. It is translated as CASSLAGVSGETQYF.

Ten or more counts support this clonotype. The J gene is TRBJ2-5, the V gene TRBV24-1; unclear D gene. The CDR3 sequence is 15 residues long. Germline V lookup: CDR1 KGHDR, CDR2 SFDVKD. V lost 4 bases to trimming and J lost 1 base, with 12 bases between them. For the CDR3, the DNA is TGTGCCACCAGTGAACCCTGGGCATCCCAAGAGACCCAGTACTTC. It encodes CATSEPWASQETQYF.

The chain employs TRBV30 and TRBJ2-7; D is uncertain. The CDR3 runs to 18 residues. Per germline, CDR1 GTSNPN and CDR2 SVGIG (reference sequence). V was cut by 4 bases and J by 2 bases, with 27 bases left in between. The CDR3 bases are TGTGCCTGGAAAGTCCGTCGGACCCTAAATTTAGGGACCTACGAGCAGTACTTC. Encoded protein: CAWKVRRTLNLGTYEQYF. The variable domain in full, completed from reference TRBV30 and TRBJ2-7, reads SQTIHQWPATLVQPVGSPLSLECTVEGTSNPNLYWYRQAAGRGLQLLFYSVGIGQISSEVPQNLSASRPQDRQFILSSKKLLLSDSGFYLCAWKVRRTLNLGTYEQYFGPGTRLTVT.

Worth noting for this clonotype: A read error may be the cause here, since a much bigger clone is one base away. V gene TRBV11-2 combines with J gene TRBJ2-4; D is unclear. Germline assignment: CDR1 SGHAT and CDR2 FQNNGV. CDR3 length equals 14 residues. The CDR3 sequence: CAGSLDLSQNIQYF. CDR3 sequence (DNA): TGTGCCGGCAGCTTAGACCTATCGCAAAACATTCAGTACTTC.

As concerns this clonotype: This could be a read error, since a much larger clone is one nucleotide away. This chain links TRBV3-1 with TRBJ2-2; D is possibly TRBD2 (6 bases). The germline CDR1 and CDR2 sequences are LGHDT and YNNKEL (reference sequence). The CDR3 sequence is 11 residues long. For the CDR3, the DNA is TGTGCCAGCAGCCAAGATCGGGAGCTGCTTTTT. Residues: CASSQDRELLF.

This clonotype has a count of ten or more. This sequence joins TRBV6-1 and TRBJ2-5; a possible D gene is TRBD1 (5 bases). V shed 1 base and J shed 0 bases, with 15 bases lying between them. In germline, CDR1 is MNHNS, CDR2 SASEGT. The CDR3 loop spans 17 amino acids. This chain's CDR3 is CASSEEGAGEYQETQYF. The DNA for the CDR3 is TGTGCCAGCAGTGAAGAAGGGGCAGGAGAGTACCAAGAGACCCAGTACTTC.

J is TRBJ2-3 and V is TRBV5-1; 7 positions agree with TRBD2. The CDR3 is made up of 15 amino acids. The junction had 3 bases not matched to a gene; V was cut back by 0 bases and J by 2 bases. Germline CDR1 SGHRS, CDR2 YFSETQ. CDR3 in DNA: TGCGCCAGCAGCTTGGGAAGCGGGGACACAGATACGCAGTATTTT. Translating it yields CASSLGSGDTDTQYF.